This record looks at one T cell receptor beta chain sequence and its context. The data were taken from a study of blood T cell repertoires in COVID-19. The overall study: Sites in the United States, Italy and Spain provided acute and convalescent COVID-19 samples.

V was clipped by 4 bases and J by 0 bases; unmatched bases: 4. Germline V gives CDR1 SGDLS, CDR2 YYNGEE. The CDR3 contains 15 residues. Source study methods: Reference gene primer amplification yielded estimated nucleated cell counts. This table comes from immunoSEQ multiplex PCR, and its TCRdb copy is limited to in-frame clones, with some not included. The V and J calls and the clone size are those of that table, but D and trimming were determined from the DNA. The sample contains 70,000 to 100,000 clones, around 72% of which appear only once. The sequenced sample consisted of peripheral blood. V gene TRBV9 combines with J gene TRBJ2-1, with 7 bases lining up with TRBD2. This TCR derives from a woman aged 60-75 years in a cohort sampled during active or convalescent COVID-19. This chain's CDR3 is CASSIGTTSYNEQFF. For the CDR3, the DNA is TGTGCCAGCAGCATTGGGACTACCTCCTACAATGAGCAGTTCTTC.